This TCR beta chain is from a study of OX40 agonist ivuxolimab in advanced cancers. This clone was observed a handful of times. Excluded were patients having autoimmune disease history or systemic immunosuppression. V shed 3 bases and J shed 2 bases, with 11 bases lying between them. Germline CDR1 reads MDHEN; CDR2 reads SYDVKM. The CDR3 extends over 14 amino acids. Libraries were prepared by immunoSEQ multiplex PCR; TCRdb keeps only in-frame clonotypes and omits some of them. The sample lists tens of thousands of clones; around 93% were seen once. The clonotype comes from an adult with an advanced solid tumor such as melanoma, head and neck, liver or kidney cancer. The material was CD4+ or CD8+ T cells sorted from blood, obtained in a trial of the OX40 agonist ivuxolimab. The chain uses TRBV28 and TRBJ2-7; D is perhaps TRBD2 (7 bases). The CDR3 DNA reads TGTGCCAGCAGTTTCGAGGGGGGGGCCTACGAGCAGTACTTC. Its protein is CASSFEGGAYEQYF.